This TCR beta chain is drawn from a study of shared clonotypes between healthy human individuals. Turning to the study itself: Two women and a few men aged 18 to 49 made up the donors.

Some clones are missing from TCRdb's copy, which holds only in-frame ones; the method was immunoSEQ multiplex PCR. This sample has roughly 2,000,000 clones; 93% occur once, and the top ten carry 1.5% to 2%. The CDR3 consists of 18 residues. V lost 7 bases, J lost 4 bases, and 19 bases stayed unmatched. Germline assignment: CDR1 SEHNR and CDR2 FQNEAQ (reference sequence). Terminally differentiated effector memory CD45RA+ cells were excluded from the naive CD8 cells, which were CD45RO-negative and positively selected for CCR7. Sequencing was done on a sample of naive CD8+ T cells from PBMCs. The receptor was derived from a man younger than 35 in good health. Some clones in this sample may be carry-over from other donors' samples. The rearrangement links TRBV7-9 to TRBJ2-1; 7 bases are a match to TRBD1. CDR3 sequence: CASNWDRNYETTYNEQFF. The CDR3 nucleotides are TGTGCCAGCAACTGGGACAGAAACTACGAAACGACATACAATGAGCAGTTCTTC.